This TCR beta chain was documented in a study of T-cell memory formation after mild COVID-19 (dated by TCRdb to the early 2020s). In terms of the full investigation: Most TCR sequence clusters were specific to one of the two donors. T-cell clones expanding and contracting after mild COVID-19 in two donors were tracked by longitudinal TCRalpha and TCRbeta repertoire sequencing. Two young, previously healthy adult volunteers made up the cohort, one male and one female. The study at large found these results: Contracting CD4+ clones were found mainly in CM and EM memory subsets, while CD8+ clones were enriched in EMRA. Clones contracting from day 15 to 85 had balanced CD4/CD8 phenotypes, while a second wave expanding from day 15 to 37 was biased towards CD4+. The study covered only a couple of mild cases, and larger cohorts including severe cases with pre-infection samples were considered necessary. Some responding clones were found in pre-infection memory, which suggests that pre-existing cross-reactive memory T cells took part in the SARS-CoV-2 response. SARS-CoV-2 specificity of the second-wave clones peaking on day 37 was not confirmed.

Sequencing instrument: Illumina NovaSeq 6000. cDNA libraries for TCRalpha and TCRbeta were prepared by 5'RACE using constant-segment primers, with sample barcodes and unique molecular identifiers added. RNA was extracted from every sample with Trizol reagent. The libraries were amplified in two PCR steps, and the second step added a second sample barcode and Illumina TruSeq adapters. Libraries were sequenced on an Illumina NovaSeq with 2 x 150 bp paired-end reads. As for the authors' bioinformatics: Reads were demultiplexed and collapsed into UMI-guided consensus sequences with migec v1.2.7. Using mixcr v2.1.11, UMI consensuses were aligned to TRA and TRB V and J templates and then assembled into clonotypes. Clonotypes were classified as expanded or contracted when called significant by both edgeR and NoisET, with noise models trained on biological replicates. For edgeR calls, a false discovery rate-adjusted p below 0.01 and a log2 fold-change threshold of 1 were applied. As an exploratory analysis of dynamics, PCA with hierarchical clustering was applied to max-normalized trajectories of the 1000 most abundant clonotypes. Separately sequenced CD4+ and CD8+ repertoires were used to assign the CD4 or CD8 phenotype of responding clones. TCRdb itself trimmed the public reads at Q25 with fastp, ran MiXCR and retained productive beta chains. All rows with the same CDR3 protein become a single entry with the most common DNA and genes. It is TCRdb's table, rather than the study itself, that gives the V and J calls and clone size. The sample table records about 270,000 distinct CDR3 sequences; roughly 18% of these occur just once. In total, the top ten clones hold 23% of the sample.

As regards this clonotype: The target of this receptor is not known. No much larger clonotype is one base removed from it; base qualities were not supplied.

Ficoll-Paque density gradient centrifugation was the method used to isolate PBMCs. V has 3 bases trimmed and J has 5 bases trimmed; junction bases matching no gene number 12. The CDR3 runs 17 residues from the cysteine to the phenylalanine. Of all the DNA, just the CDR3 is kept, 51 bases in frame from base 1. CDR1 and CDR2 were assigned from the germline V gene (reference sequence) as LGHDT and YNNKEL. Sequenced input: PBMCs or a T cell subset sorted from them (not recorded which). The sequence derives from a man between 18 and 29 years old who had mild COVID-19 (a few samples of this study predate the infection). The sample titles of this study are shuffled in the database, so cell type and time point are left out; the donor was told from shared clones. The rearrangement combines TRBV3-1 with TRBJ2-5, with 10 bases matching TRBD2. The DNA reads TGTGCCAGCAGCCAGCTAGCGGGGGCCCCCCCATGGGAGACCCAGTACTTC. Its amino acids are CASSQLAGAPPWETQYF.